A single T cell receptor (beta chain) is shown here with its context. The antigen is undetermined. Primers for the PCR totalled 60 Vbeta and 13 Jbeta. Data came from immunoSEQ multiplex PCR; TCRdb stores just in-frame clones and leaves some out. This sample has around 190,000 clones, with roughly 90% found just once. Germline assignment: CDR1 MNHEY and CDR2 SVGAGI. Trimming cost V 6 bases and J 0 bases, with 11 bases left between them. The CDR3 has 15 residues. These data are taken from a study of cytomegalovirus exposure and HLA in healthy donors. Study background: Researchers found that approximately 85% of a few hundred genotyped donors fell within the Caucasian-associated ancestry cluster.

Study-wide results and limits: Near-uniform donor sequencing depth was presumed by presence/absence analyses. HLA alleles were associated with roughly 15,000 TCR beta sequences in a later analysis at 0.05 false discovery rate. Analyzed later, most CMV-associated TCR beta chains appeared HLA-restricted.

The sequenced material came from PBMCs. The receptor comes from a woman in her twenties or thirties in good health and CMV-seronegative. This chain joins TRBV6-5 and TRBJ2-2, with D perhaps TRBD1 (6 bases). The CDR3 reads CASRSGTTNTGELFF. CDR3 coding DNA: TGTGCCAGCAGATCCGGGACAACGAACACCGGGGAGCTGTTTTTT.